The 16 T cell receptor beta chains presented below share a single source sample, sequenced in a study of cytomegalovirus exposure and HLA in healthy donors. Primers: 60 Vbeta forward and 13 Jbeta reverse. Data came from immunoSEQ multiplex PCR; TCRdb stores just in-frame clones and leaves some out. Of some 120,000 clones in the sample, over 65% were seen once. Material: PBMCs. The receptors were sampled from a woman aged 40 to 50 in good health and CMV-seronegative.

With respect to this clone: A junction end diverges from the germline sequence, so it may reflect a read error. CDR3 loop: CSSSYPKTRGGTYNEQFF. CDR3 DNA sequence: TGTTCCAGCAGCTACCCCAAGACGAGGGGAGGCACCTACAATGAGCAGTTCTTC. The chain employs TRBV7-9 and TRBJ2-1; possibly TRBD2 for D (6 bases). Germline CDR1 reads SEHNR; CDR2 reads FQNEAQ (reference sequence). The CDR3 consists of 18 residues. Full variable domain (outside the CDR3, taken from reference TRBV7-9 and TRBJ2-1): DTGVSQNPRHKITKRGQNVTFRCDPISEHNRLYWYRQTLGQGPEFLTYFQNEAQLEKSRLLSDRFSAERPKGSFSTLEIQRTEQGDSAMYLCSSSYPKTRGGTYNEQFFGPGTRLTVL.

Remarks on this clone: Compared with germline, one end of the junction differs, possibly owing to a read error. CDR3 sequence (DNA): TGTTCCAGCAGCCCGATATGGCACCCTGCCGGGTACAATGAGCAGTTCTTC. Protein product: CSSSPIWHPAGYNEQFF. The V and J genes are TRBV7-9 and TRBJ2-1; D call uncertain. In germline, CDR1 is SEHNR, CDR2 FQNEAQ (reference sequence). The CDR3 sequence is 17 residues long.

The rearrangement links TRBV18 to TRBJ1-4; the D gene is possibly TRBD1 (5 bases). Per the germline V gene, CDR1 is KGHSH and CDR2 is LQKENI. Trimming stripped 2 bases from V and 7 bases from J, with 14 bases between. The CDR3 is 15 residues long. DNA of the CDR3: TGTGCCAGCTCACCAGCGGCAGGGAGGGGTGAAAAACTGTTTTTT. Translating gives CASSPAAGRGEKLFF.

This sequence joins TRBV7-6 and TRBJ2-3; TRBD2 agrees at 7 bases. The length of the CDR3 is 13 residues. The trim removed 3 bases at V and 4 bases at J, leaving 1 base unmatched. Germline CDR1 SGHVS, CDR2 FNYEAQ. CDR3 protein: CASSLAGADTQYF. The CDR3 DNA is TGTGCCAGCAGCTTGGCGGGGGCAGATACGCAGTATTTT.

The V and J genes are TRBV28 and TRBJ1-1; D ambiguous. Between the trimmed V and J ends, which lost 3 bases and 0 bases, there was a span of 5 bases. CDR3 length: 13 residues. Germline CDR1 is MDHEN and CDR2 is SYDVKM. The CDR3 bases are TGTGCCAGCAGTTTTTTCTTGAACACTGAAGCTTTCTTT. Protein product: CASSFFLNTEAFF.

The chain uses TRBV19 and TRBJ1-5; weak D call: TRBD1 (6 bases). With 7 bases removed from V and 2 bases from J, the gap between germline ends came to 15 bases. Germline-derived CDR1 and CDR2 are LNHDA and SQIVND (reference sequence). The CDR3 length is 15 residues. CDR3: CASMVGGYRNQPQHF. In DNA form, the CDR3 reads TGTGCCAGTATGGTTGGGGGCTATCGCAATCAGCCCCAGCATTTT.

This clone is a singleton in its sample. The chain couples TRBV11-2 to TRBJ2-3; D is undetermined. The CDR3 is 13 residues long. Between the trimmed V and J ends, which lost 1 base and 7 bases, there was a span of 9 bases. The germline V gene has CDR1 SGHAT and CDR2 FQNNGV. CDR3 residues: CASSLAVDNTQYF. CDR3 DNA sequence: TGTGCCAGCAGCTTAGCCGTAGACAATACGCAGTATTTT.

The rearrangement links TRBV10-3 to TRBJ2-2; a possible D gene is TRBD2 (6 bases). The ends were cut back, 5 bases at V and 0 bases at J, with 19 bases in the middle. The CDR3 has 18 amino acids. CDR1 and CDR2 from the germline V gene are ENHRY and SYGVKD. Here the CDR3 reads CAISLDSQRAANTGELFF. The CDR3 coding sequence is TGTGCCATCAGTCTTGACAGTCAGCGGGCCGCGAACACCGGGGAGCTGTTTTTT.

This clone was seen a few times. The chain combines TRBV19 with TRBJ2-4, with D tentatively TRBD2 (6 bases). V lost 3 bases, J lost 2 bases, and 11 bases lay in between. Germline loops: CDR1 LNHDA, CDR2 SQIVND (reference sequence). The CDR3 runs to 15 residues. CDR3 region: CASSIGGISKNIQYF. The CDR3 coding sequence is TGTGCCAGTAGTATTGGGGGGATTTCCAAAAACATTCAGTACTTC.

The V call is TRBV11-2, the J call TRBJ2-1; D unclear. The V end was cut by 0 bases, the J end by 3 bases, with 9 bases between. The CDR3 is made up of 15 amino acids. Germline V CDR1 and CDR2: SGHAT, FQNNGV. The CDR3 region is CASSLDMNYYNEQFF. The CDR3 DNA follows: TGTGCCAGCAGCTTAGATATGAACTACTACAATGAGCAGTTCTTC.

This rearrangement joins TRBV9 to TRBJ1-4; 7 nucleotides align to TRBD1. Germline CDR1 is SGDLS and CDR2 is YYNGEE. CDR3 length equals 16 residues. V gave up 0 bases and J gave up 7 bases; unmatched junction bases: 9. This CDR3 is CASSVEAGPGGEKLFF. CDR3 nucleotides: TGTGCCAGCAGCGTAGAGGCAGGGCCAGGGGGTGAAAAACTGTTTTTT.

This chain links TRBV7-2 with TRBJ2-1; 7 bases are a match to TRBD2. V gave up 1 base and J gave up 8 bases; unmatched junction bases: 8. Germline-derived CDR1 and CDR2 are SGHTA and FQGNSA. The CDR3 spans 15 residues. CDR3 bases: TGTGCCAGCAGCTTAGGTGAACTAGCGAGCCATGAGCAGTTCTTC. This encodes CASSLGELASHEQFF.

The chain recombines TRBV27 with TRBJ2-3; 8 bases map to TRBD2. The CDR3 totals 15 residues. Trimming at V came to 1 base and at J to 4 bases, leaving 4 bases not matched to a gene. Germline V gene sequence: CDR1 MNHEY, CDR2 SMNVEV (reference sequence). The CDR3 region has the DNA TGTGCCAGCAGTTTATTCGGACTAGCCGCAGATACGCAGTATTTT. Its translation is CASSLFGLAADTQYF.

This clone appeared a single time. The chain carries TRBV7-2 and TRBJ2-2; tentative D call: TRBD2 (5 bases). The germline V gene encodes CDR1 SGHTA and CDR2 FQGNSA. V shed 1 base and J shed 7 bases, with 22 bases lying between them. CDR3 length equals 18 residues. The CDR3, as DNA: TGTGCCAGCAGCTTAGGAGTAAGCGGACGGGTATCGAACGGGGAGCTGTTTTTT. It codes for CASSLGVSGRVSNGELFF.

The chain carries TRBV29-1 and TRBJ2-2; 7 bases align to TRBD1. The CDR3 covers 16 residues. J was trimmed by 1 base and V by 1 base; bases with no gene match: 6. CDR1 is SQVTM and CDR2 is ANQGSEA in the germline V gene. CDR3 region: CSVEVYRGRNTGELFF. The DNA of the CDR3 is TGCAGCGTTGAAGTTTACAGGGGTCGGAACACCGGGGAGCTGTTTTTT.

The CDR3 here is CASSLGQVTEAFF. The DNA of the CDR3 is TGTGCCAGCAGTTTGGGACAGGTCACTGAAGCTTTCTTT. This chain links TRBV28 with TRBJ1-1; 8 nucleotides line up with TRBD1. This CDR3 region has 13 residues. V dropped 3 bases and J dropped 4; count of bases not matched to a gene: 1. CDR1 and CDR2 from the germline V gene are MDHEN and SYDVKM. The whole variable domain, remainder taken from reference TRBV28 and TRBJ1-1, is DVKVTQSSRYLVKRTGEKVFLECVQDMDHENMFWYRQDPGLGLRLIYFSYDVKMKEKGDIPEGYSVSREKKERFSLILESASTNQTSMYLCASSLGQVTEAFFGQGTRLTVV.